The clone carrying this T cell receptor beta chain came up a few times. The germline gene is not matched at one end of the junction; a read error may be the cause. The germline gives CDR1 MNHNY, CDR2 SVGAGI (reference sequence). The CDR3 length is 13 residues. MiXCR, applied by TCRdb to the RT-PCR reads, yields one record per CDR3 protein. The sample carries more than 550,000 distinct CDR3 sequences, 14% recorded once. This clonotype originated in a female donor in good health, serving as a healthy control. The sequenced sample was memory CD4+ T cells from blood. V usage is TRBV6-6 and J usage is TRBJ2-1; D unclear. The CDR3 here is CASSYLSFNEQFF. The CDR3 nucleotides read TGTGCCAGCAGTTACTTGTCCTTCAATGAGCAGTTCTTC.